One and the same sample provided the 10 T cell receptor beta chains below, sequenced in a study of T-cell reconstitution after alpha-beta-depleted transplantation in children. Unique molecular identifiers were built into the TCRbeta library. TCRdb processed the PCR reads anew with MiXCR; each CDR3 protein has one entry. The table lists a few hundred thousand distinct CDR3 sequences, 9.5% to 10% of them singletons. The input for sequencing was PBMCs from the stem cell graft donor, taken from the stem cell graft. The receptors derive from a human donor who donated a stem cell graft to a child with SCID.

J is TRBJ1-2 and V is TRBV29-1; tentative D call: TRBD1 (5 bases). The V and J ends lost 0 bases and 4 bases respectively, with 12 bases between them. This CDR3 spans 14 amino acids. The germline CDR1 and CDR2 sequences are SQVTM and ANQGSEA. DNA of the CDR3: TGCAGCGTTGAAGAAGGGCAGGGTGGCTATGGCTACACCTTC. This translates into CSVEEGQGGYGYTF.

A note on this clonotype: A much larger clone differs from this one at a single base, so this may be a read error. The rearrangement joins TRBV11-3 to TRBJ2-2; 7 bases map to TRBD2. V was clipped by 3 bases and J by 4 bases; unmatched bases: 8. This CDR3 has 16 amino acids. Germline lookup yields CDR1 SGHNT and CDR2 YENEEA. CDR3 sequence (DNA): TGTGCCAGCAGCTTTAGCGCGGGAGCGACCACCGGGGAGCTGTTTTTT. This gives the protein CASSFSAGATTGELFF.

This clonotype was seen only a few times. V and J are TRBV12-3 or TRBV12-4 and TRBJ2-1, with 10 bases fitting TRBD2. This CDR3 has 14 residues. The V segment lost 2 bases and the J segment 8 bases; nucleotides outside the gene matches: 3. CDR3 in amino acids: CASSLSGGADEQFF. The CDR3 DNA reads TGTGCCAGCAGTTTAAGCGGGGGGGCCGATGAGCAGTTCTTC.

The V call is TRBV18, the J call TRBJ2-7; perhaps TRBD1 as D (6 bases). Germline assignment: CDR1 KGHSH and CDR2 LQKENI. This CDR3 comprises 12 residues. The V end lost 4 bases, the J end lost 5 bases, and 9 bases lay between the germline ends. The CDR3 bases are TGTGCCAGCTCACGGGCAGGGGACGAGCAGTACTTC. Translation: CASSRAGDEQYF.

CDR3 in amino acids: CASSPIPSTDTQYF. The DNA of the CDR3 is TGTGCCAGCAGCCCCATTCCTAGCACAGATACGCAGTATTTT. The V and J genes are TRBV12-3 or TRBV12-4 and TRBJ2-3; D is unresolved. The V and J ends lost 6 bases and 0 bases respectively, with 10 bases between them. This CDR3 contains 14 residues.

This clonotype was recorded many times. V and J are TRBV12-3 or TRBV12-4 and TRBJ2-7; no definite D call. Trimming left V 4 bases short and J 3 bases short, with 7 bases between. The CDR3 has 12 residues. CDR3 residues: CASSSVSYEQYF. DNA for the CDR3: TGTGCCAGCAGTTCGGTGAGCTACGAGCAGTACTTC.

The chain couples TRBV10-1 to TRBJ2-6, with TRBD1 matching over 9 bases. The CDR3 length is 19 residues. Germline-derived CDR1 and CDR2 are WNHNN and SYGVQD (reference sequence). V shed 0 bases, J shed 2 bases, and the junction held 8 bases outside the gene matches. The CDR3 DNA follows: TGCGCCAGCAGTGAGTCTCCCTGGGACAGGGTTACTGGGGCCAACGTCCTGACTTTC. Amino acids: CASSESPWDRVTGANVLTF.

The chain is built from TRBV12-3 or TRBV12-4 and TRBJ1-6; 10 bases map to TRBD1. Trimming removed 10 bases from V and 9 bases from J; junction bases left unmatched: 3. The CDR3 contains 12 residues. The CDR3 reads CATGTGVSPLHF. CDR3 bases: TGTGCCACAGGGACAGGGGTTTCACCCCTCCACTTT.

In its sample, this clonotype was seen many times. An end of the junction does not agree with germline; a read error may underlie this. CDR3 region: CASSQATGVMGYTF. The CDR3 bases are TGTGCCAGCAGTCAAGCTACAGGGGTCATGGGCTACACCTTC. The chain links TRBV3-1 to TRBJ1-2; 7 bases fit TRBD1. The CDR3 runs 14 residues. The germline V gene encodes CDR1 LGHDT and CDR2 YNNKEL (reference sequence). Based on the CDR3 plus reference TRBV3-1 and TRBJ1-2, the full variable domain is DTAVSQTPKYLVTQMGNDKSIKCEQNLGHDTMYWYKQDSKKFLKIMFSYNNKELIINETVPNRFSPKSPDKAHLNLHINSLELGDSAVYFCASSQATGVMGYTFGSGTRLTVV.

Concerning this clonotype: This may be a read error, as it is one base from a much larger clone. The V call is TRBV19, the J call TRBJ1-1, with no clear D. V lost 4 bases and J 3 bases, leaving 12 bases between the germline ends. CDR1 and CDR2 (germline): LNHDA, SQIVND (reference sequence). This CDR3 has 14 amino acids. DNA for the CDR3: TGTGCCAGTAGTAGAGCCAGCATGGACACTGAAGCTTTCTTT. Protein sequence: CASSRASMDTEAFF.